This T cell receptor (beta chain) was profiled in a study of blood T cells in healthy people across ages. This clonotype occurred a few times. Antigen unknown. This CDR3 region has 14 residues. The ends lost 4 bases at V and 5 bases at J; junction bases unmatched: 3. CDR1 is MNHEY, CDR2 SMNVEV, per germline (reference sequence). Primed by a sample-barcoded 5' primer and a J-beta primer mix, a second PCR proceeded for roughly 7 to 12 cycles. TCRdb passed the 5' RACE reads through MiXCR, listing each CDR3 protein once. Of hundreds of thousands of distinct CDR3 sequences in the sample, approximately 49% are singletons; the top ten hold approximately 32%. Donation came from healthy Caucasian individuals in Russia who were aged about 6 to 100. Extraction of total RNA produced a minimum of 5 micrograms from each sample. Study conclusions and caveats: Diversity figures based on one million T cells were deemed too low.

This TCR came from an older woman in good health. Sequencing was carried out using blood. The V and J genes are TRBV27 and TRBJ2-7; 12 nucleotides agree with TRBD2. DNA of the CDR3: TGTGCCAGCAGTTGGACTAGCGGGACCCACGAGCAGTACTTC. This encodes CASSWTSGTHEQYF.